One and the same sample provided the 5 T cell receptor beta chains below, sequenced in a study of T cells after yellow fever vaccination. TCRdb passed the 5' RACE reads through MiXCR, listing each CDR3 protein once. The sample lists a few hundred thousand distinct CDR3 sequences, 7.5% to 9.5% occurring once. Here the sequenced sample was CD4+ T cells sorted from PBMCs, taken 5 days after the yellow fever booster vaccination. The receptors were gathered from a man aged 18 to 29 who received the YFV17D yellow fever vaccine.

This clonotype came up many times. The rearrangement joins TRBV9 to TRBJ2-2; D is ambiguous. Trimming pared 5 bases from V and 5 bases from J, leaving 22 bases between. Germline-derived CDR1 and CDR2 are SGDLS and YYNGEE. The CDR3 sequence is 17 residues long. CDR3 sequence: CASSFQSVSMWTGELFF. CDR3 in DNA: TGTGCCAGCAGTTTTCAGAGTGTCTCAATGTGGACCGGGGAGCTGTTTTTT.

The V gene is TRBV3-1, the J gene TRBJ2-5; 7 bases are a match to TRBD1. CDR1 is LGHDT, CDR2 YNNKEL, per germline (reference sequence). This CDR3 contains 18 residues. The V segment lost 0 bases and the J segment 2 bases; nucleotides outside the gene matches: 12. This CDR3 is CASSQDRGTARAQETQYF. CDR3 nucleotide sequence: TGTGCCAGCAGCCAAGATCGAGGGACAGCAAGGGCACAAGAGACCCAGTACTTC.

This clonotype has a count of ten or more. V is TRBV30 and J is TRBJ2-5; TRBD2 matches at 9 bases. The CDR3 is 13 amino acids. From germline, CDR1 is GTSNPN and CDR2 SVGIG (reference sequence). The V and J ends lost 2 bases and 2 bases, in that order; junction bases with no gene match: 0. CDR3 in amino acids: CAWSSGGQETQYF. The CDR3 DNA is TGTGCCTGGAGTAGCGGGGGGCAAGAGACCCAGTACTTC.

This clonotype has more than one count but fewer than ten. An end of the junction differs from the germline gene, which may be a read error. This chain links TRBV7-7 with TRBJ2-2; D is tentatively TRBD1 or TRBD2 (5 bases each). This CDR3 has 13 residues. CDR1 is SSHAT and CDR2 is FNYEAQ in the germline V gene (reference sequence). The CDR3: CASSLGTSGELFF. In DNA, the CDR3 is TGTGCTAGCAGCTTAGGGACCTCGGGGGAGCTGTTTTTT.

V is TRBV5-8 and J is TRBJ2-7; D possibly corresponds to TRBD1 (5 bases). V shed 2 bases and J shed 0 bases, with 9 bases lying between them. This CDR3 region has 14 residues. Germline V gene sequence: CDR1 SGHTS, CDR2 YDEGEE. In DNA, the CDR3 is TGTGCCAGCAGCTTTACCAGGGACTCCTACGAGCAGTACTTC. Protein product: CASSFTRDSYEQYF.